This passage covers 27 T cell receptor beta chains from one sample sequenced in a study of T-cell reconstitution after alpha-beta-depleted transplantation in children. Preparation of the TCRbeta library used unique molecular identifiers. TCRdb re-called the PCR reads through MiXCR, storing one row per CDR3 protein. The table shows 100,000 to 120,000 distinct CDR3 sequences, with approximately 6% occurring only once. The sequencing used PBMCs, mostly from graft donor cells, collected 360 days after TCRalphabeta/CD19-depleted stem cell transplant. All receptors derive from a male patient between 2 and 9 years old who had a stem cell transplant for acute lymphoblastic leukemia, so the T cells may come from the graft donor.

This clonotype was observed many times. V usage is TRBV2 and J usage is TRBJ2-3; the match to TRBD1 covers 8 bases. The germline gives CDR1 SNHLY, CDR2 FYNNEI. The ends lost 5 bases at V and 4 bases at J; junction bases unmatched: 11. The CDR3 has 16 amino acids. CDR3 DNA: TGTGCCAGCAGTAACGGACAGGGTAAGGTGGCAGATACGCAGTATTTT. This encodes CASSNGQGKVADTQYF.

In this sample, this clonotype turned up many times. The rearrangement joins TRBV9 to TRBJ2-7, with 8 bases matching TRBD2. The CDR3 totals 19 residues. The V gene's germline CDR1 is SGDLS and CDR2 YYNGEE. V was pared by 0 bases and J by 3 bases, with 17 bases of the junction left unmatched. The CDR3 region has the DNA TGTGCCAGCAGCGTAGCTACTCCTAGCGGGTCCCCGATCTACTACGAGCAGTACTTC. Protein sequence: CASSVATPSGSPIYYEQYF.

This clonotype occurred many times. The J gene is TRBJ2-7, the V gene TRBV20-1; 7 bases agree with TRBD2. From germline, CDR1 is DFQATT and CDR2 SNEGSKA (reference sequence). The CDR3 has 14 amino acids. Trimming removed 3 bases from V and 0 bases from J; junction bases left unmatched: 5. The CDR3 DNA is TGCAGTGCTAGTGGGACTACCGCCTCCTACGAGCAGTACTTC. Translating gives CSASGTTASYEQYF.

This clonotype was detected ten times or more. V and J are TRBV11-3 and TRBJ2-2; D ambiguous. Deletions cut 0 bases from V and 2 bases from J, with 4 bases between. The CDR3 is 14 residues long. In germline, CDR1 is SGHNT, CDR2 YENEEA. The CDR3 is CASSLDLNTGELFF. The CDR3 nucleotides are TGTGCCAGCAGCTTAGATCTTAACACCGGGGAGCTGTTTTTT. The full variable domain, rest sourced from reference TRBV11-3 and TRBJ2-2, is EAGVVQSPRYKIIEKKQPVAFWCNPISGHNTLYWYLQNLGQGPELLIRYENEEAVDDSQLPKDRFSAERLKGVDSTLKIQPAELGDSAVYLCASSLDLNTGELFFGEGSRLTVL.

This clonotype was counted at least ten times. This chain links TRBV7-2 with TRBJ1-1, with D possibly matching TRBD1 (6 bases). The CDR3 spans 16 residues. V was pared by 1 base and J by 0 bases, with 12 bases between. Germline CDR1 SGHTA, CDR2 FQGNSA. CDR3 sequence (DNA): TGTGCCAGCAGCTTAGTTGGGGGCCTTATGAACACTGAAGCTTTCTTT. As protein: CASSLVGGLMNTEAFF.

The chain recombines TRBV6-1 with TRBJ2-7, with a possible D match to TRBD1 (5 bases). V was clipped by 2 bases and J by 5 bases, with 13 bases between them. The CDR3 is made up of 14 amino acids. Germline V gene lookup returns CDR1 MNHNS and CDR2 SASEGT. The CDR3 DNA follows: TGTGCCAGCAGTGAATTTGGCAGGGTCCACGAGCAGTACTTC. This gives the protein CASSEFGRVHEQYF.

This clonotype appeared many times. Written as DNA, the CDR3 is TGTGCCACCAGCAGAGATCGGAGTGTTCCCTACGAGCAGTACTTC. Its protein is CATSRDRSVPYEQYF. This chain uses TRBV15 with TRBJ2-7; D remains unclear. The CDR3 length is 15 residues. V was trimmed by 0 bases and J by 2 bases, leaving 11 bases between them. Germline CDR1 and CDR2: LNHNV and YYDKDF (reference sequence).

The V call is TRBV29-1, the J call TRBJ2-2; tentative D call: TRBD1 (5 bases). Germline V gene sequence: CDR1 SQVTM, CDR2 ANQGSEA. There are 12 residues in the CDR3. Trimming left V 6 bases short and J 4 bases short, with 9 bases between. The CDR3 reads CSVLGATGELFF. The DNA of the CDR3 is TGCAGCGTCCTTGGGGCCACCGGGGAGCTGTTTTTT.

The CDR3 spells CASSLGTSGFLEQYF. Here the CDR3 DNA reads TGTGCCAGCAGCCTCGGGACTAGCGGGTTCCTGGAGCAGTACTTC. V is TRBV5-8 and J is TRBJ2-7, with 12 nucleotides matching TRBD2. The germline V gene has CDR1 SGHTS and CDR2 YDEGEE. CDR3 length: 15 residues. J was trimmed by 7 bases and V by 4 bases; bases with no gene match: 9.

The gene calls are TRBV12-3 or TRBV12-4 and TRBJ2-3; 7 bases are shared with TRBD1. CDR3 size: 15 residues. Losses at the gene ends were 5 bases for V and 0 bases for J; bases not matched to a gene: 5. CDR3 loop: CASSKTGLSTDTQYF. CDR3 in DNA: TGTGCCAGCAGTAAGACAGGGCTAAGCACAGATACGCAGTATTTT.

Many counts were recorded for this clonotype. J is TRBJ1-2 and V is TRBV29-1; no firm D call. The germline V and J ends were trimmed by 5 bases and 8 bases, with 12 bases remaining between them. The CDR3 length is 11 residues. Germline assignment: CDR1 SQVTM and CDR2 ANQGSEA. CDR3 nucleotide sequence: TGCAGCGTTCGGCCCCTTCGGGGCTACACCTTC. It codes for CSVRPLRGYTF.

This clonotype was seen repeatedly, ten times or more. The chain joins TRBV20-1 to TRBJ2-7; 10 positions match TRBD2. Germline loops: CDR1 DFQATT, CDR2 SNEGSKA (reference sequence). Trimming removed 3 bases from V and 4 bases from J; junction bases left unmatched: 12. CDR3 length equals 16 residues. The CDR3 nucleotides are TGCAGTGCTAGGGAGCGGGAGGGCCTATTTCTTTACGAGCAGTACTTC. Translation gives CSAREREGLFLYEQYF.

This clonotype was recorded a few times. V is TRBV28 and J is TRBJ2-1; D perhaps matches TRBD2 (7 bases). Germline loops: CDR1 MDHEN, CDR2 SYDVKM. The germline V and J ends were trimmed by 4 bases and 6 bases, with 16 bases remaining between them. This CDR3 comprises 15 residues. The CDR3 region is CASSSGDTGGNEQFF. The CDR3 bases are TGTGCCAGCAGTTCGGGGGACACGGGGGGCAATGAGCAGTTCTTC.

This clonotype was seen many times. The CDR3 is CASSQVGPVYEQYF. The CDR3, as DNA: TGCGCCAGCAGCCAGGTGGGACCGGTCTACGAGCAGTACTTC. This chain joins TRBV4-3 and TRBJ2-7; D is possibly TRBD1 or TRBD2 (5 bases each). Trimming took off 3 bases at V and 3 bases at J, with 12 bases between the two ends. The CDR3 has 14 amino acids. Germline V gene sequence: CDR1 LGHNA, CDR2 YSLEER.

This clonotype was picked up a small number of times. The V and J genes are TRBV2 and TRBJ2-7, with 7 nucleotides matching TRBD1. CDR1 is SNHLY, CDR2 FYNNEI, per germline. V dropped 1 base and J dropped 0; count of bases not matched to a gene: 6. CDR3 length: 16 amino acids. Written as DNA, the CDR3 is TGTGCCAGCAGTGAAGAACAGGGGCGAGCCTCCTACGAGCAGTACTTC. Protein product: CASSEEQGRASYEQYF.

This clonotype showed up many times. The chain recombines TRBV7-9 with TRBJ2-7; D remains unclear. The V end was cut by 5 bases, the J end by 3 bases, with 5 bases between. Germline CDR1 SEHNR, CDR2 FQNEAQ (reference sequence). The CDR3 sequence is 11 residues long. The CDR3 sequence: CASSAYYEQYF. DNA of the CDR3: TGTGCCAGCAGCGCATACTACGAGCAGTACTTC.

There are many counts of this clonotype. The chain uses TRBV20-1 and TRBJ2-1, with a weak D call TRBD2 (5 bases). Germline lookup yields CDR1 DFQATT and CDR2 SNEGSKA (reference sequence). Trimming left V 2 bases short and J 6 bases short, with 20 bases between. This CDR3 has 16 amino acids. CDR3 sequence reads: CSARTEAWPRVNEQFF. The CDR3 coding sequence is TGCAGTGCTAGAACTGAAGCGTGGCCGCGGGTCAATGAGCAGTTCTTC.

This clonotype came up a few times. This rearrangement joins TRBV7-9 to TRBJ2-7; D ambiguous. With 5 bases removed from V and 4 bases from J, the gap between germline ends came to 15 bases. Germline V gene lookup returns CDR1 SEHNR and CDR2 FQNEAQ (reference sequence). This CDR3 spans 14 amino acids. The DNA of the CDR3 is TGTGCCAGCAGCCCCATTGGGTGGGTTTACGAGCAGTACTTC. It is translated as CASSPIGWVYEQYF. Variable domain in full (rest from reference TRBV7-9 and TRBJ2-7): DTGVSQNPRHKITKRGQNVTFRCDPISEHNRLYWYRQTLGQGPEFLTYFQNEAQLEKSRLLSDRFSAERPKGSFSTLEIQRTEQGDSAMYLCASSPIGWVYEQYFGPGTRLTVT.

The rearrangement uses TRBV7-2 and TRBJ1-6; possible D gene TRBD1, 6 bases. The CDR3 has 16 amino acids. CDR1 and CDR2 (germline): SGHTA, FQGNSA. Between the trimmed V and J ends, which lost 2 bases and 7 bases, there was a span of 15 bases. In nucleotides, the CDR3 is TGTGCCAGCAGCTTAATGGGACACGGGGGGAATTCACCCCTCCACTTT. Translated: CASSLMGHGGNSPLHF.

This clonotype was picked up a small number of times. J is TRBJ2-2 and V is TRBV25-1; tentative D call: TRBD2 (6 bases). This CDR3 is built from 22 residues. Germline CDR1 MGHDK, CDR2 SYGVNS. Deletions cut 8 bases from V and 4 bases from J, with 38 bases between. CDR3 sequence (DNA): TGTGCCAGCCCTAACGTCTCCTGCGGTCGGGGGAGGAATATTAGCGGCACCGGGGAGCTGTTTTTT. Translated, it gives CASPNVSCGRGRNISGTGELFF. Using reference TRBV25-1 and TRBJ2-2 for the parts outside the CDR3, the full variable domain is EADIYQTPRYLVIGTGKKITLECSQTMGHDKMYWYQQDPGMELHLIHYSYGVNSTEKGDLSSESTVSRIRTEHFPLTLESARPSHTSQYLCASPNVSCGRGRNISGTGELFFGEGSRLTVL.

This clonotype was observed many times. The CDR3 loop is CSVEDRGNTEAFF. In DNA, the CDR3 is TGCAGCGTTGAAGACCGGGGGAACACTGAAGCTTTCTTT. The J gene is TRBJ1-1, the V gene TRBV29-1; D is unclear. Germline-derived CDR1 and CDR2 are SQVTM and ANQGSEA. The CDR3 runs to 13 residues. V was pared by 0 bases and J by 1 base, with 6 bases between. Full variable domain (outside the CDR3, taken from reference TRBV29-1 and TRBJ1-1): SAVISQKPSRDICQRGTSLTIQCQVDSQVTMMFWYRQQPGQSLTLIATANQGSEATYESGFVIDKFPISRPNLTFSTLTVSNMSPEDSSIYLCSVEDRGNTEAFFGQGTRLTVV.

This clonotype was counted ten times or more. The CDR3 nucleotides read TGTGCCAGCAGCCTACGGGGGGGCCTTCCTTACAATGAGCAGTTCTTC. Translating gives CASSLRGGLPYNEQFF. The chain couples TRBV11-2 to TRBJ2-1; TRBD2 matches 8 bases. The trim removed 5 bases at V and 4 bases at J, leaving 10 bases unmatched. This CDR3 region has 16 residues. Germline loops: CDR1 SGHAT, CDR2 FQNNGV.

This clonotype was observed a few times. The V gene is TRBV20-1, the J gene TRBJ2-7; no clear D gene. Germline loops: CDR1 DFQATT, CDR2 SNEGSKA (reference sequence). V was clipped by 1 base and J by 3 bases, with 10 bases between them. The CDR3 loop spans 13 amino acids. CDR3 in amino acids: CSARGTTLYEQYF. In nucleotides, the CDR3 is TGCAGTGCTAGAGGAACTACGCTCTACGAGCAGTACTTC.

The V call is TRBV11-2, the J call TRBJ2-1, with 10 bases matching TRBD2. V shed 6 bases, J shed 6 bases, and the junction held 11 bases outside the gene matches. CDR3 length: 16 residues. From germline, CDR1 is SGHAT and CDR2 FQNNGV. The CDR3 is CASSFGWTSGTNEQFF. The DNA of the CDR3 is TGTGCCAGCAGTTTCGGATGGACTAGCGGCACCAATGAGCAGTTCTTC.

This clonotype was counted only a few times. The V gene is TRBV9, the J gene TRBJ2-1; D may match TRBD1 or TRBD2 (5 bases each). Between the trimmed V and J ends, which lost 1 base and 3 bases, there was a span of 11 bases. CDR3 length: 15 amino acids. Germline CDR1 and CDR2: SGDLS and YYNGEE. The CDR3 DNA follows: TGTGCCAGCAGCGTATCCCAGGGACGCTACAATGAGCAGTTCTTC. Protein sequence: CASSVSQGRYNEQFF.

This clonotype has only a few counts. J is TRBJ2-5 and V is TRBV4-3; no reliable D call. Germline CDR1 LGHNA, CDR2 YSLEER. Trimming took 1 base from V and 4 from J, leaving 7 bases between them. The length of the CDR3 is 13 residues. CDR3 loop: CASSQGKRETQYF. The CDR3 DNA reads TGCGCCAGCAGCCAAGGAAAGAGAGAGACCCAGTACTTC.

This clonotype was recorded at least ten times. V usage is TRBV4-3 and J usage is TRBJ1-2; D may be TRBD1 (5 bases). Trimming removed 0 bases from V and 3 bases from J, with 17 bases in between. CDR3 length equals 17 residues. Germline CDR1 and CDR2: LGHNA and YSLEER. The CDR3 protein is CASSQEVLRAWDYGYTF. CDR3 bases: TGCGCCAGCAGCCAAGAGGTGCTCAGGGCGTGGGACTATGGCTACACCTTC.